This T cell receptor (beta chain) originates from a study of glioma-infiltrating T cells. Study conclusions and caveats: Above-expected tissue-blood divergence occurred in all gliomas, most in low-grade ones. Very few CDR3 sequences were shared between tissue and blood.

Using RNA template, CDR3s of TCR alpha and beta were amplified with iRepertoire arm-PCR. Each CDR3 protein gets one entry after TCRdb re-called the multiplex PCR reads with MiXCR. The sample consists of some 150,000 distinct CDR3 sequences, 39% of them appearing once. This CDR3 is built from 16 residues. Germline-derived CDR1 and CDR2 are SGHTA and FQGNSA. V was shortened by 1 base and J by 7 bases, with 19 bases between the two germline ends. Comment on this clonotype: Antigen specificity is unknown.

The V call is TRBV7-2, the J call TRBJ1-2; D is unresolved. Sequenced material: glioma tissue, nonneoplastic brain tissue, or PBMCs (not recorded which). This clonotype was obtained from a human donor with low-grade glioma or glioblastoma, undergoing nonglioma brain surgery, or in good health (not recorded which). CDR3 coding DNA: TGTGCCAGCAGCTTAGTAGGGCCGACCTCCCTGGGTGGCTACACCTTC. It codes for CASSLVGPTSLGGYTF.